One and the same sample provided the 15 T cell receptor beta chains below, sequenced in a study of beta chain features in type 1 diabetes. The isolated RNA, all of it, was reverse transcribed, so expressed TCRB transcripts were what got sequenced. The method was immunoSEQ multiplex PCR; TCRdb's version includes in-frame clones alone and lacks a portion of them. The sample has just under 150,000 clones, around an eighth seen once. Their cognate antigens are unknown. Study conclusions and caveats: Patients with Type 1 diabetes showed moderately but significantly shorter TCRB CDR3s in all four CD4+ subsets.

The sequencing sample was made of central memory CD4+ T cells from blood. The receptors come from a man between 18 and 35 years old with type 1 diabetes.

This clone was detected a few times. V usage is TRBV2 and J usage is TRBJ1-1; TRBD1 is a possible D gene (5 bases). Deletions cut 3 bases from V and 3 bases from J, with 14 bases between. There are 15 residues in the CDR3. CDR1 SNHLY and CDR2 FYNNEI come from the germline V gene. This CDR3 reads CASSERPRGDTEAFF. The CDR3 coding sequence is TGTGCCAGCAGTGAGCGGCCCCGAGGGGACACTGAAGCTTTCTTT.

This clone was seen at least ten times. The V call is TRBV30, the J call TRBJ2-7; D remains unclear. The V gene's germline CDR1 is GTSNPN and CDR2 SVGIG (reference sequence). CDR3 length: 12 amino acids. V lost 1 base to trimming and J lost 3 bases, with 7 bases between them. The CDR3 protein is CAWSDRDYEQYF. The CDR3 DNA is TGTGCCTGGAGTGATAGGGACTACGAGCAGTACTTC.

As concerns this clone: Other nucleotide sequences in the sample specify the same CDR3. The chain couples TRBV10-1 to TRBJ2-5; no reliable D call. Looked up from germline, CDR1 is WNHNN and CDR2 is SYGVQD (reference sequence). The CDR3 runs to 13 residues. V was cut by 5 bases and J by 2 bases, with 9 bases left in between. CDR3 region: CASSRQIQETQYF. CDR3 sequence (DNA): TGCGCCAGCAGTAGGCAGATTCAAGAGACCCAGTACTTC.

The chain uses TRBV7-9 and TRBJ2-3; D remains ambiguous. Trimming took 5 bases from V and 0 from J, leaving 9 bases between them. The CDR3 spans 14 residues. Germline lookup yields CDR1 SEHNR and CDR2 FQNEAQ (reference sequence). The DNA of the CDR3 is TGTGCCAGCAGCCAGGACCGGAGCACAGATACGCAGTATTTT. Its translation: CASSQDRSTDTQYF.

A few counts support this clone. The chain links TRBV18 to TRBJ1-2; D gene unclear. Germline lookup yields CDR1 KGHSH and CDR2 LQKENI. V gave up 1 base and J gave up 3 bases, with 15 bases separating them. The CDR3 contains 16 residues. CDR3 protein: CASSPLGTTKDYGYTF. The CDR3 DNA reads as TGTGCCAGCTCACCACTTGGTACCACCAAGGACTATGGCTACACCTTC.

The chain links TRBV7-2 to TRBJ1-1; D perhaps matches TRBD1 (6 bases). The CDR3 sequence is 14 residues long. CDR1 and CDR2 (germline): SGHTA, FQGNSA. Trimming left V 3 bases short and J 1 base short, with 9 bases between. The CDR3 DNA sequence: TGTGCCAGCAGCTTTACAGGGTGGAACACTGAAGCTTTCTTT. Translated, it gives CASSFTGWNTEAFF.

This clone has ten or more counts. The CDR3 bases are TGTGCCAGCAGTGCTCAGGCAGGAGATGAAGCTTTCTTT. It yields the protein CASSAQAGDEAFF. The chain is built from TRBV25-1 and TRBJ1-1; no reliable D call. The germline gives CDR1 MGHDK, CDR2 SYGVNS. The CDR3 spans 13 residues. Deletions cut 4 bases from V and 7 bases from J, with 13 bases between.

A few counts support this clone. The chain carries TRBV30 and TRBJ1-3, with D possibly matching TRBD1 (5 bases). This CDR3 comprises 18 residues. Between the trimmed V and J ends, which lost 4 bases and 1 base, there was a span of 23 bases. Per germline, CDR1 GTSNPN and CDR2 SVGIG (reference sequence). CDR3 nucleotide sequence: TGTGCCTGGATTGAGGGGCCGACTTGGAGGGCGTCTGGAAACACCATATATTTT. Amino acids: CAWIEGPTWRASGNTIYF.

There are a few counts of this clone. The J gene is TRBJ2-7, the V gene TRBV5-1, with D unresolved. This CDR3 has 16 residues. The V end was cut by 3 bases, the J end by 4 bases, with 20 bases between. Germline lookup yields CDR1 SGHRS and CDR2 YFSETQ. For the CDR3, the DNA is TGCGCCAGCAGCTCCTCCATGGGATTTTCAGGATACGAGCAGTACTTC. It encodes CASSSSMGFSGYEQYF.

In its sample, this clone was seen a few times. The chain uses TRBV10-3 and TRBJ1-1, with 7 bases lining up with TRBD1. Trimming at V came to 11 bases and at J to 1 base, leaving 4 bases not matched to a gene. Germline CDR1 ENHRY, CDR2 SYGVKD. CDR3 length equals 12 residues. Here the CDR3 reads CAARTGNTEAFF. Here the CDR3 DNA reads TGTGCCGCGAGGACAGGGAACACTGAAGCTTTCTTT.

This clone occurred a few times. One end of the junction is discordant with germline, which a read error may explain. The genes are TRBV9 and TRBJ1-3; D is undetermined. Germline V gene lookup returns CDR1 SGDLS and CDR2 YYNGEE. CDR3 length: 15 amino acids. The CDR3 DNA is TGTGCCAGCAGCGTAGCTACGACCGCCGGAACCACCATATATTTT. This gives the protein CASSVATTAGTTIYF.

A few counts support this clone. The genes are TRBV7-6 and TRBJ2-5; D might be TRBD1 or TRBD2, each matching 6 bases. V lost 5 bases, J lost 4 bases, and 11 bases lay in between. From germline, CDR1 is SGHVS and CDR2 FNYEAQ. The CDR3 consists of 13 residues. The CDR3 here is CASSPRGGETQYF. Written as DNA, the CDR3 is TGTGCCAGCAGCCCCAGGGGAGGAGAGACCCAGTACTTC.

This chain joins TRBV5-4 and TRBJ2-2, with unresolved D. The CDR3 length is 14 residues. Trimming took off 0 bases at V and 4 bases at J, with 7 bases between the two ends. The germline gives CDR1 SGHNT, CDR2 YYREEE (reference sequence). The CDR3 sequence: CASSLASTTGELFF. CDR3 bases: TGTGCCAGCAGCTTGGCCTCCACCACCGGGGAGCTGTTTTTT.

This clone was observed many times. This chain links TRBV7-6 with TRBJ2-5, with a possible D match to TRBD2 (7 bases). Germline loops: CDR1 SGHVS, CDR2 FNYEAQ. The CDR3 totals 17 residues. Trimming removed 5 bases at V and 2 bases at J, with 21 bases between. CDR3 coding DNA: TGTGCCAGCAGCGATCCTTTAGGGGGGGTATTACAAGAGACCCAGTACTTC. Its translation is CASSDPLGGVLQETQYF.

The sample holds many counts of this clone. The J gene is TRBJ1-1, the V gene TRBV7-6, with D uncertain. Trimming shortened V by 5 bases and J by 4 bases, and 11 bases separated the two germline ends. CDR3 size: 13 residues. Germline V gene data show CDR1 as SGHVS and CDR2 as FNYEAQ. In DNA, the CDR3 is TGTGCCAGCAGCCTTCTGGAAAGCACTGAAGCTTTCTTT. This codes for CASSLLESTEAFF. The variable domain in full, with the rest retrieved from reference TRBV7-6 and TRBJ1-1, is GAGVSQSPRYKVTKRGQDVALRCDPISGHVSLYWYRQALGQGPEFLTYFNYEAQQDKSGLPNDRFSAERPEGSISTLTIQRTEQRDSAMYRCASSLLESTEAFFGQGTRLTVV.